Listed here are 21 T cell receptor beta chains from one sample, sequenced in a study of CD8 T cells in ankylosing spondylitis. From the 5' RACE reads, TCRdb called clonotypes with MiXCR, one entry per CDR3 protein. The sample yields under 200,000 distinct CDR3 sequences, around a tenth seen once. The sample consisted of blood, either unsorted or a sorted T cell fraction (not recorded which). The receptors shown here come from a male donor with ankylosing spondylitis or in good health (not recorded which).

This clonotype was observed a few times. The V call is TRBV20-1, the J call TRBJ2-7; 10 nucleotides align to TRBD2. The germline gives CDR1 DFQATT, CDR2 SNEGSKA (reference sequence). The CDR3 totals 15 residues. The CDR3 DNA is TGCAGAGACCTAGCGGGAGACCGGTTGAGCTACGAGCAGTACTTC. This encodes CRDLAGDRLSYEQYF.

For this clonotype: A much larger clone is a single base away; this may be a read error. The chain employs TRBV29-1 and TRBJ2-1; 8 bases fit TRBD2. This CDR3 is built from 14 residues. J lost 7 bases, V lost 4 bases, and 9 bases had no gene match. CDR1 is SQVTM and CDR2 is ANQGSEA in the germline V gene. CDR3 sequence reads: CSVGVSGNGNEQFF. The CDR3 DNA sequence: TGCAGCGTTGGTGTTAGCGGGAATGGGAATGAGCAGTTCTTC.

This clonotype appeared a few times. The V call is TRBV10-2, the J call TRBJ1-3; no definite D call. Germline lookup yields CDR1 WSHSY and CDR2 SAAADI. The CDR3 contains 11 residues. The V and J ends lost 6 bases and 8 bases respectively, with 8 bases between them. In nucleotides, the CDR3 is TGCGCCAGCAGCCCCGGGGACACCATATATTTT. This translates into CASSPGDTIYF.

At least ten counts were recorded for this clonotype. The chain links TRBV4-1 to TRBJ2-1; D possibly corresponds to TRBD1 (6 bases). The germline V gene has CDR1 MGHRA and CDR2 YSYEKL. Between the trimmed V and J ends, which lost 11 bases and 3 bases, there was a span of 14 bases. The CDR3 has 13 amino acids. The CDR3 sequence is CASAGTYYNEQFF. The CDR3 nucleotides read TGCGCCTCAGCCGGGACATACTACAATGAGCAGTTCTTC.

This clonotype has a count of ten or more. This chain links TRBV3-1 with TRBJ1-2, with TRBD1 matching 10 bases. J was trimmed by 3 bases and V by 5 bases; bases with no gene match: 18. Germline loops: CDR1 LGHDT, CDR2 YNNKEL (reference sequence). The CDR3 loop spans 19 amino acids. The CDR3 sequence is CASSGQRRQGAGNYYGYTF. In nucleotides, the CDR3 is TGTGCCAGCAGCGGACAGCGGAGACAGGGGGCCGGAAATTACTATGGCTACACCTTC.

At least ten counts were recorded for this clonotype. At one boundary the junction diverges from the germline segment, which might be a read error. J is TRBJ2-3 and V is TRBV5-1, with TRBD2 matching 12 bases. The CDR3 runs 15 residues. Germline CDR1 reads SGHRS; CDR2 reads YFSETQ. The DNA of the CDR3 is TGTGCCAGCAGCCTGGGACTAGCGGGTGAAGATACGCAGTATTTT. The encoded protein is CASSLGLAGEDTQYF.

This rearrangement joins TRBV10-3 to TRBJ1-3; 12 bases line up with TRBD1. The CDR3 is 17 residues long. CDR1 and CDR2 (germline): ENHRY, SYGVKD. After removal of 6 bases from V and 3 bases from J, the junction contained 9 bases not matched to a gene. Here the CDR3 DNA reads TGTGCCATCAGATCCGGGACAGGGGGCGCCTTTGGAAACACCATATATTTT. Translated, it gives CAIRSGTGGAFGNTIYF.

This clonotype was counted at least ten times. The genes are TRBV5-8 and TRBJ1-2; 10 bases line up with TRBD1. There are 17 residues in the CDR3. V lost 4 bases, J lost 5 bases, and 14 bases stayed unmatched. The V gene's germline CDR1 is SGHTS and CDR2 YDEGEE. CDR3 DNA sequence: TGTGCCAGCAGCAATGACAGGGGGCGAGCAAATTCGTATGGCTACACCTTC. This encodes CASSNDRGRANSYGYTF. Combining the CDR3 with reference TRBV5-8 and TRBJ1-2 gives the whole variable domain EAGVTQSPTHLIKTRGQQATLRCSPISGHTSVYWYQQALGLGLQFLLWYDEGEERNRGNFPPRFSGRQFPNYSSELNVNALELEDSALYLCASSNDRGRANSYGYTFGSGTRLTVV.

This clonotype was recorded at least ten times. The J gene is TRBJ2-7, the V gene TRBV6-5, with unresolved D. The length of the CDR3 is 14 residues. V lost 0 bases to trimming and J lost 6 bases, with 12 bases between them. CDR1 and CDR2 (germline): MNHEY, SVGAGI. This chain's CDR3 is CASSYSAASREQYF. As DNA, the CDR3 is TGTGCCAGCAGTTACTCGGCGGCCTCGCGCGAGCAGTACTTC.

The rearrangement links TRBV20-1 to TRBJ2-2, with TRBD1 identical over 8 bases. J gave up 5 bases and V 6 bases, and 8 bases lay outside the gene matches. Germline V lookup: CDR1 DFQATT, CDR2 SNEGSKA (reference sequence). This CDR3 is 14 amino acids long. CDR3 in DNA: TGCAGTGCGATCCGGACAGGGAGTACCGGGGAGCTGTTTTTT. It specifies CSAIRTGSTGELFF.

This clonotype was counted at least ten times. CDR3 amino acids: CASSQVLAGFYEQYF. The CDR3 DNA reads TGTGCCAGCAGCCAAGTACTAGCGGGTTTCTACGAGCAGTACTTC. The V gene is TRBV3-1, the J gene TRBJ2-7; the match to TRBD2 covers 9 bases. Germline CDR1 reads LGHDT; CDR2 reads YNNKEL (reference sequence). With 1 base clipped from V and 3 bases from J, the junction kept 4 bases outside the gene matches. This CDR3 spans 15 amino acids.

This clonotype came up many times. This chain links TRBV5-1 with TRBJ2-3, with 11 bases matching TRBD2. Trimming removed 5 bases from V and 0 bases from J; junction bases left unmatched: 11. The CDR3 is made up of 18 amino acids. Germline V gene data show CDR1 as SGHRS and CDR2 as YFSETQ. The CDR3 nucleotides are TGCGCCAGCAGTCGAGAGTTATTAGCGGGAGGGAGCACAGATACGCAGTATTTT. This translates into CASSRELLAGGSTDTQYF.

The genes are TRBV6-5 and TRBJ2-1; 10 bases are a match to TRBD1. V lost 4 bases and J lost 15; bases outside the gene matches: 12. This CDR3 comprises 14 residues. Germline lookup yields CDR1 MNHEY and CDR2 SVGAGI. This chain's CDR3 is CASSSRDRGDSGFF. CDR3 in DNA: TGTGCCAGCAGTTCCCGGGACAGGGGAGATAGCGGGTTCTTC.

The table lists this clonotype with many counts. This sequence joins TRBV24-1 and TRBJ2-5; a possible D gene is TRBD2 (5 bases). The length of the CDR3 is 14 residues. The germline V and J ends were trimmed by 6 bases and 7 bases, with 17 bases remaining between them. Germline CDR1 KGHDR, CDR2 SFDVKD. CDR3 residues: CATSRSGGKGTQYF. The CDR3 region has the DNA TGTGCCACCAGTCGCAGCGGCGGAAAGGGGACCCAGTACTTC.

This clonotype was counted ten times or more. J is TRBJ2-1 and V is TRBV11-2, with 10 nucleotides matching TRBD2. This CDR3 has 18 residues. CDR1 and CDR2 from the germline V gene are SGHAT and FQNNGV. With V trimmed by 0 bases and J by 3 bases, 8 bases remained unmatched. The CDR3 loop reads CASSLESLAGVGYNEQFF. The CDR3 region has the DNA TGTGCCAGCAGCTTAGAATCTCTAGCGGGAGTAGGCTACAATGAGCAGTTCTTC.

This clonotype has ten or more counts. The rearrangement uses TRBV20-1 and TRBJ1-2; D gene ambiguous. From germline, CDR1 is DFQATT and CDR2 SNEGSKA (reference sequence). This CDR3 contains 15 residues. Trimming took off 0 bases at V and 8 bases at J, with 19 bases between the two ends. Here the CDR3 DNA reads TGCAGTGCTAGAGATGTACCAGGTCGAGTGAGCGGCTACACCTTC. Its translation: CSARDVPGRVSGYTF.

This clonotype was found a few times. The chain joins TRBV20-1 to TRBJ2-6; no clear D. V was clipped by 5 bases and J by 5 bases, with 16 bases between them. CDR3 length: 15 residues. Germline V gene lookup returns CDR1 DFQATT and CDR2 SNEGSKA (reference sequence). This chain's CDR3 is CSAPPDLGRANVLTF. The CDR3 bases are TGCAGTGCTCCCCCTGACTTAGGCCGGGCCAACGTCCTGACTTTC.

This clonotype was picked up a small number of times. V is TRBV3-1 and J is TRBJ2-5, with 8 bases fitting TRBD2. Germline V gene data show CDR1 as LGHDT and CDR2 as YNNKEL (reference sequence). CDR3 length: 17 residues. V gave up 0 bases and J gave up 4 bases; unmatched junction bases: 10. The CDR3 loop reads CASSQDSGLAGRETQYF. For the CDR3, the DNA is TGTGCCAGCAGCCAAGATAGTGGCCTAGCGGGTCGAGAGACCCAGTACTTC.

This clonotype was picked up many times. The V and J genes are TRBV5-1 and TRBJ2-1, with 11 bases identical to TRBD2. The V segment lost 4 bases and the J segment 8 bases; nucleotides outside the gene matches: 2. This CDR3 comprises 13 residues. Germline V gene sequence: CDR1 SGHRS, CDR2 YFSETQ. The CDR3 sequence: CASSLGLADEQFF. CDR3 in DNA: TGCGCCAGCAGCCTGGGACTAGCGGATGAGCAGTTCTTC. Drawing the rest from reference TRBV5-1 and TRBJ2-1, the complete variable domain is KAGVTQTPRYLIKTRGQQVTLSCSPISGHRSVSWYQQTPGQGLQFLFEYFSETQRNKGNFPGRFSGRQFSNSRSEMNVSTLELGDSALYLCASSLGLADEQFFGPGTRLTVL.

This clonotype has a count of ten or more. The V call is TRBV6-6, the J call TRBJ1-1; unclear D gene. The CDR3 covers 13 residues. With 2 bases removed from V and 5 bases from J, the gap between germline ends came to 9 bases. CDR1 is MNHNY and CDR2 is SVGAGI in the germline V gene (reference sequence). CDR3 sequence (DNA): TGTGCCAGCAGTTACGTTGAGAGGACTGAAGCTTTCTTT. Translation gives CASSYVERTEAFF.

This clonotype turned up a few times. The CDR3 reads CASSPQGQRGNIQYF. DNA for the CDR3: TGTGCCAGCAGTCCACAGGGACAGCGAGGGAACATTCAGTACTTC. V and J are TRBV27 and TRBJ2-4, with 7 bases fitting TRBD1. This CDR3 region has 15 residues. The V gene end was trimmed by 5 bases and the J gene end by 7 bases; junction bases not matched to a gene: 11. Germline assignment: CDR1 MNHEY and CDR2 SMNVEV (reference sequence).